This paragraph covers one TCR beta chain sequence. Its target is not known. Trimming removed 8 bases from V and 6 bases from J, with 8 bases in between. The V gene's germline CDR1 is SNHLY and CDR2 FYNNEI. The CDR3 loop spans 12 amino acids. Amplification yielded TCR beta CDR3 regions, with RNA transcripts as the source. The HTBI set primed first-round TCR CDR3 RT-PCR. MiXCR, applied by TCRdb to the multiplex PCR reads, yields one record per CDR3 protein. This table has over 650,000 distinct CDR3 sequences, about 17% appearing once. The sample belongs to a study of T cells in Graves' hyperthyroidism and ophthalmopathy. Overall study findings and caveats: A model of 13 V-J features distinguished ophthalmopathy from stable hyperthyroidism. Among thyroid clonotypes expanded above 0.001, most also appeared in blood.

The definition of stable Graves' hyperthyroidism was no ophthalmopathy progression within 18 months. It was 10 ml of fresh peripheral blood that supplied the PBMCs. This receptor was identified in a young man with Graves' hyperthyroidism. V and J are TRBV2 and TRBJ1-6; unclear D gene. Source material: blood. CDR3 residues: CASGQPNSPLHF. CDR3 DNA sequence: TGTGCCAGCGGCCAGCCTAATTCACCCCTCCACTTT. Variable domain in full (rest from reference TRBV2 and TRBJ1-6): EPEVTQTPSHQVTQMGQEVILRCVPISNHLYFYWYRQILGQKVEFLVSFYNNEISEKSEIFDDQFSVERPDGSNFTLKIRSTKLEDSAMYFCASGQPNSPLHFGNGTRLTVT.